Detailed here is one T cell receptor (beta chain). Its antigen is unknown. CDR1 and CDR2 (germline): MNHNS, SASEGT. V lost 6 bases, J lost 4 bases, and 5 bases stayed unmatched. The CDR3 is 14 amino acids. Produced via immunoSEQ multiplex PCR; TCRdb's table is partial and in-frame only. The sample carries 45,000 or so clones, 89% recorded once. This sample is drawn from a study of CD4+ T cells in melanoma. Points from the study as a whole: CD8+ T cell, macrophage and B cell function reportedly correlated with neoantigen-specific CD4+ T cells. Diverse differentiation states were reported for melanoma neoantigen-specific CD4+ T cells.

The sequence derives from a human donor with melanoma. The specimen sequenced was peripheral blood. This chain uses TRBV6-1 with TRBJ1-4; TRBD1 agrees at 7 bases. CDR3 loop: CASRWDSLNEKLFF. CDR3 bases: TGTGCCAGCAGATGGGACAGTCTTAATGAAAAACTGTTTTTT.